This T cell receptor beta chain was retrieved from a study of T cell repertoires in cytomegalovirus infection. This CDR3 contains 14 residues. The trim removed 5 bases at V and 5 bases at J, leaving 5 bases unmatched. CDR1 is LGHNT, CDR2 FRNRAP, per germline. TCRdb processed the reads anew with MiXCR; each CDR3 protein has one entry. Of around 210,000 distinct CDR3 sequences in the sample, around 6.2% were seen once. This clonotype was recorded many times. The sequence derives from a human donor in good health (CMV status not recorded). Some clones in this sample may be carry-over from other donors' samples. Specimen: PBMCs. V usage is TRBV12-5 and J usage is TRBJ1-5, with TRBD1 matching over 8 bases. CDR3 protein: CASGQGQAHQPQHF. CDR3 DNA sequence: TGTGCTAGTGGTCAGGGACAGGCACATCAGCCCCAGCATTTT.